Presented here are 22 T cell receptor beta chains from one specimen sequenced in a study of cytomegalovirus exposure and HLA in healthy donors (dated by TCRdb to 2017 to 2019). The method was the immunoSEQ multiplex PCR assay. For the multiplex PCR, a mixture combining 60 forward primers for TCR Vbeta segments and 13 reverse primers for TCR Jbeta segments was used. Drawn from immuneACCESS, this table holds only the in-frame rearrangements with V and J called that TCRdb kept. Clones are partly lost; checked studies trace under half to an unresolved V gene and leave the rest unexplained. For this sample the table gives fewer than 200,000 clones, of which more than 80% were detected only once. The ten largest clones add up to approximately 7% of the sample. Sequencing was carried out using PBMCs. These receptors were obtained from a woman aged 25 to 45 in good health and CMV-seropositive.

The chain carries TRBV5-6 and TRBJ2-7; 10 positions agree with TRBD1. From germline, CDR1 is SGHDT and CDR2 YYEEEE. Trimming cost V 4 bases and J 1 base; bases outside gene matches: 5. The CDR3 has 15 amino acids. CDR3 nucleotide sequence: TGTGCCAGCAGCCCCTTGGGACAGGGGTCCTACGAGCAGTACTTC. It specifies CASSPLGQGSYEQYF.

The chain combines TRBV6-6 with TRBJ1-2; a possible D gene is TRBD1 (6 bases). The CDR3 has 14 residues. V lost 1 base and J 8 bases, leaving 14 bases between the germline ends. In germline, CDR1 is MNHNY, CDR2 SVGAGI (reference sequence). The CDR3 DNA sequence: TGTGCCAGCAGTTACTTGTCGGGACAAGGAGGCTACACCTTC. It is translated as CASSYLSGQGGYTF.

J is TRBJ1-1 and V is TRBV2, with a weak D call TRBD1 (5 bases). The CDR3 consists of 14 residues. The germline V gene encodes CDR1 SNHLY and CDR2 FYNNEI. V was trimmed by 0 bases and J by 11 bases, leaving 16 bases between them. CDR3 DNA sequence: TGTGCCAGCAGTGAAGCGTCCTCGGGGGGTTGGGCTTTCTTT. It encodes CASSEASSGGWAFF. The whole variable domain, filled in from reference TRBV2 and TRBJ1-1, reads EPEVTQTPSHQVTQMGQEVILRCVPISNHLYFYWYRQILGQKVEFLVSFYNNEISEKSEIFDDQFSVERPDGSNFTLKIRSTKLEDSAMYFCASSEASSGGWAFFGQGTRLTVV.

The chain combines TRBV7-6 with TRBJ2-5, with D perhaps matching TRBD2 (6 bases). Germline V gene sequence: CDR1 SGHVS, CDR2 FNYEAQ. Trimming took off 5 bases at V and 3 bases at J, with 19 bases between the two ends. The CDR3 is 16 residues long. The CDR3: CASSPRRRGAEETQYF. The DNA for the CDR3 is TGTGCCAGCAGCCCAAGGCGGAGGGGCGCAGAAGAGACCCAGTACTTC.

The rearrangement uses TRBV7-2 and TRBJ2-1; D is perhaps TRBD2 (7 bases). V lost 1 base, J lost 7 bases, and 26 bases lay in between. Germline CDR1 SGHTA, CDR2 FQGNSA. CDR3 length: 19 amino acids. The CDR3 protein is CASSLGFLRGGKTGNEQFF. CDR3 nucleotides: TGTGCCAGCAGCTTAGGGTTTCTCCGCGGGGGTAAAACAGGGAATGAGCAGTTCTTC.

This chain links TRBV7-9 with TRBJ2-1; TRBD1 might be the D (5 bases). Germline V gives CDR1 SEHNR, CDR2 FQNEAQ (reference sequence). The CDR3 is 15 residues long. The germline V and J ends were trimmed by 7 bases and 6 bases, with 19 bases remaining between them. CDR3 nucleotide sequence: TGTGCCAGCATGAGCACCGACAGACTTCTCAATGAGCAGTTCTTC. Its translation: CASMSTDRLLNEQFF. The full variable domain, with the rest looked up from reference TRBV7-9 and TRBJ2-1, is DTGVSQNPRHKITKRGQNVTFRCDPISEHNRLYWYRQTLGQGPEFLTYFQNEAQLEKSRLLSDRFSAERPKGSFSTLEIQRTEQGDSAMYLCASMSTDRLLNEQFFGPGTRLTVL.

This chain joins TRBV4-1 and TRBJ2-3; 13 nucleotides align to TRBD2. The germline CDR1 and CDR2 sequences are MGHRA and YSYEKL. Losses at the gene ends were 2 bases for V and 2 bases for J; bases not matched to a gene: 10. CDR3 length: 19 amino acids. The CDR3 sequence is CASSQYVTSGGELTDTQYF. DNA of the CDR3: TGCGCCAGCAGCCAATACGTCACTAGCGGGGGGGAGCTCACAGATACGCAGTATTTT.

The chain joins TRBV4-1 to TRBJ2-2, with 12 bases lining up with TRBD2. J was trimmed by 5 bases and V by 4 bases; bases with no gene match: 5. Germline lookup yields CDR1 MGHRA and CDR2 YSYEKL. The CDR3 runs to 16 residues. The CDR3 sequence is CASSPVGLAGTGELFF. The DNA for the CDR3 is TGCGCCAGCAGCCCCGTCGGACTAGCGGGGACCGGGGAGCTGTTTTTT.

The chain couples TRBV4-3 to TRBJ2-7; D remains unclear. The germline V and J ends were trimmed by 5 bases and 3 bases, with 11 bases remaining between them. There are 13 residues in the CDR3. Germline loops: CDR1 LGHNA, CDR2 YSLEER. The CDR3 nucleotides read TGCGCCAGCAGCTCTCGTCGGAGCTACGAGCAGTACTTC. This translates into CASSSRRSYEQYF.

This chain links TRBV4-3 with TRBJ1-2, with 7 bases matching TRBD1. Germline trimming cut 1 base from V and 5 bases from J; bases unmatched to any gene: 10. The CDR3 length is 16 residues. Germline assignment: CDR1 LGHNA and CDR2 YSLEER. The CDR3 spells CASSQVGTALGYGYTF. CDR3 bases: TGCGCCAGCAGCCAAGTAGGGACAGCCCTGGGGTATGGCTACACCTTC.

The rearrangement joins TRBV7-9 to TRBJ1-2; 7 nucleotides match TRBD1. The ends lost 5 bases at V and 0 bases at J; junction bases unmatched: 12. Germline CDR1 reads SEHNR; CDR2 reads FQNEAQ (reference sequence). CDR3 length equals 17 residues. This chain's CDR3 is CASSPRQGSVANYGYTF. CDR3 coding DNA: TGTGCCAGCAGCCCGAGACAGGGATCCGTCGCTAACTATGGCTACACCTTC.

The chain is built from TRBV7-9 and TRBJ2-2, with 8 positions matching TRBD1. This CDR3 is built from 14 residues. V shed 6 bases, J shed 7 bases, and the junction held 7 bases outside the gene matches. Germline V CDR1 and CDR2: SEHNR, FQNEAQ (reference sequence). CDR3 residues: CASRGQGSLGELFF. The CDR3 region has the DNA TGTGCCAGCAGAGGACAGGGAAGCCTCGGGGAGCTGTTTTTT. The full variable domain, rest sourced from reference TRBV7-9 and TRBJ2-2, is DTGVSQNPRHKITKRGQNVTFRCDPISEHNRLYWYRQTLGQGPEFLTYFQNEAQLEKSRLLSDRFSAERPKGSFSTLEIQRTEQGDSAMYLCASRGQGSLGELFFGEGSRLTVL.

The chain recombines TRBV2 with TRBJ2-3, with D possibly matching TRBD1 (5 bases). There are 15 residues in the CDR3. Deletions cut 4 bases from V and 3 bases from J, with 14 bases between. Germline assignment: CDR1 SNHLY and CDR2 FYNNEI. DNA of the CDR3: TGTGCCAGCAGTGGTCAGGGAAGGACGACAGATACGCAGTATTTT. This codes for CASSGQGRTTDTQYF.

V is TRBV11-3 and J is TRBJ1-1; possibly TRBD1 for D (5 bases). Per germline, CDR1 SGHNT and CDR2 YENEEA. The CDR3 contains 13 residues. Deletions cut 4 bases from V and 3 bases from J, with 9 bases between. CDR3 loop: CASSYDSYTEAFF. CDR3 sequence (DNA): TGTGCCAGCAGCTATGACAGCTACACTGAAGCTTTCTTT.

The gene calls are TRBV5-1 and TRBJ2-7; tentative D call: TRBD1 (5 bases). V was trimmed by 3 bases and J by 3 bases, leaving 10 bases between them. Germline V gene sequence: CDR1 SGHRS, CDR2 YFSETQ. This CDR3 region has 13 residues. CDR3 region: CASSYTGIYEQYF. As DNA, the CDR3 is TGCGCCAGCAGCTATACAGGAATCTACGAGCAGTACTTC.

The genes are TRBV4-1 and TRBJ2-7; TRBD1 matches 8 bases. In germline, CDR1 is MGHRA, CDR2 YSYEKL. J was trimmed by 3 bases and V by 2 bases; bases with no gene match: 12. The CDR3 sequence is 17 residues long. DNA of the CDR3: TGCGCCAGCAGCCAATCGAATCCGGGACAGGCCCTCTACGAGCAGTACTTC. Encoded protein: CASSQSNPGQALYEQYF.

This clone was found once. The chain recombines TRBV12-5 with TRBJ2-5, with 7 bases matching TRBD2. This CDR3 is 15 amino acids long. V was pared by 1 base and J by 1 base, with 3 bases of the junction left unmatched. CDR1 and CDR2 (germline): LGHNT, FRNRAP. The CDR3 is CASGLGGGGQETQYF. The CDR3 nucleotides are TGTGCTAGTGGTTTGGGGGGCGGGGGCCAAGAGACCCAGTACTTC.

The chain links TRBV19 to TRBJ1-2, with 8 bases aligning to TRBD1. The CDR3 contains 16 residues. Trimming took 5 bases from V and 4 from J; bases not matched to a gene: 12. Germline values: CDR1 LNHDA, CDR2 SQIVND (reference sequence). In DNA, the CDR3 is TGTGCCAGTAGTTCCCGGGACAGGATTTTTCGCTATGGCTACACCTTC. It encodes CASSSRDRIFRYGYTF.

As regards this clone: The same CDR3 also results from other DNA sequences found in this sample. The chain combines TRBV30 with TRBJ1-2; D gene ambiguous. The CDR3 loop spans 14 amino acids. CDR1 and CDR2 from the germline V gene are GTSNPN and SVGIG (reference sequence). Trimming stripped 3 bases from V and 0 bases from J, with 11 bases between. CDR3 amino acids: CAWRHGTTNYGYTF. CDR3 in DNA: TGTGCCTGGAGACACGGAACTACTAACTATGGCTACACCTTC.

The chain employs TRBV27 and TRBJ2-7; perhaps TRBD2 as D (6 bases). CDR1 is MNHEY and CDR2 is SMNVEV in the germline V gene (reference sequence). V was trimmed by 6 bases and J by 4 bases, leaving 16 bases between them. The CDR3 covers 14 residues. For the CDR3, the DNA is TGTGCCAGCAGCCCGGGGGACCAGGGATACGAGCAGTACTTC. Translating it yields CASSPGDQGYEQYF.

V gene TRBV4-3 combines with J gene TRBJ1-1; D gene unclear. Deletions cut 0 bases from V and 4 bases from J, with 12 bases between. This CDR3 has 15 amino acids. CDR1 is LGHNA and CDR2 is YSLEER in the germline V gene. CDR3 in DNA: TGCGCCAGCAGCCAAGATCTATCCTTAGCCACTGAAGCTTTCTTT. Amino acid sequence: CASSQDLSLATEAFF.

This rearrangement joins TRBV5-1 to TRBJ2-3, with 9 bases fitting TRBD2. Per the germline V gene, CDR1 is SGHRS and CDR2 is YFSETQ. The CDR3 loop spans 16 amino acids. The J segment lost 3 bases and the V segment lost 4 bases, leaving 9 bases of the junction unmatched. CDR3 DNA sequence: TGCGCCAGCAGCCCCGGGGGTAGCGGGGGTACAGATACGCAGTATTTT. This gives the protein CASSPGGSGGTDTQYF.